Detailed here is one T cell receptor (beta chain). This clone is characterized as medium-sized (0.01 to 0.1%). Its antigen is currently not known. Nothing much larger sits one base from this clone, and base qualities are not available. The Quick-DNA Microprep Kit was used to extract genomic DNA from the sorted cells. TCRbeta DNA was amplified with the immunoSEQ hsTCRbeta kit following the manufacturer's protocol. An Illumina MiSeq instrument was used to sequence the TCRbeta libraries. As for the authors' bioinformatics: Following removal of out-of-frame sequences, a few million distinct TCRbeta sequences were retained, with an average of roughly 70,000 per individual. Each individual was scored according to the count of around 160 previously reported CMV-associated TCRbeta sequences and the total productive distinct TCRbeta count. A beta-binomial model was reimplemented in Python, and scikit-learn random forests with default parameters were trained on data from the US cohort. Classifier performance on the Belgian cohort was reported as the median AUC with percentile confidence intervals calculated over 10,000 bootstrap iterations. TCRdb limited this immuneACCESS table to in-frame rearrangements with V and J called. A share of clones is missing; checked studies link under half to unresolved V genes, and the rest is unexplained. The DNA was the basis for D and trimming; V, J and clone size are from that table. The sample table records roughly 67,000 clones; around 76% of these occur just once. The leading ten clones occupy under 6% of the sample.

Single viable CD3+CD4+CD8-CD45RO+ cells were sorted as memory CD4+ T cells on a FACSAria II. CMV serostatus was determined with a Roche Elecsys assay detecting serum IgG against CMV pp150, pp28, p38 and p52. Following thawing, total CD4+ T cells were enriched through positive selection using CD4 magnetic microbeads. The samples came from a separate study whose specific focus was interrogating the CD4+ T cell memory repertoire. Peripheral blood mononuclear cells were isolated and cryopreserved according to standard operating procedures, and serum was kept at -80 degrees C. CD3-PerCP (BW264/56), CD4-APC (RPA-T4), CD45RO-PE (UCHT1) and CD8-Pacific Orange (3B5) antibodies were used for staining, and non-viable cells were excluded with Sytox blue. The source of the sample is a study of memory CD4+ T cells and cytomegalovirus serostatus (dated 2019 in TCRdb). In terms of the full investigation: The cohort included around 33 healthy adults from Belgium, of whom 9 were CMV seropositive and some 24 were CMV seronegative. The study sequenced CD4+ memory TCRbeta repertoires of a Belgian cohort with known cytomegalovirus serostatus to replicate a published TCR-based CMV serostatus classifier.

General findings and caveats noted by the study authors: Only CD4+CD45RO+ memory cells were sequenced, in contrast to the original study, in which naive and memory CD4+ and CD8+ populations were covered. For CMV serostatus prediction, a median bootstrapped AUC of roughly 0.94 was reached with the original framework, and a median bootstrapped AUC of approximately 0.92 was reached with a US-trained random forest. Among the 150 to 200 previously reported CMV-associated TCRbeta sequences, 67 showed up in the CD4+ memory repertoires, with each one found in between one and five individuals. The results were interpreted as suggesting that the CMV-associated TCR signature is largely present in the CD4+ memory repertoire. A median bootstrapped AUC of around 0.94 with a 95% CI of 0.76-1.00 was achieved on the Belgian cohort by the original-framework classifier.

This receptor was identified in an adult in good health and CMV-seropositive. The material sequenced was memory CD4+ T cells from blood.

The DNA sequence is as follows: TGTGCCAGCAGCGCGACAGGGGGCGACTGGACTGAAGCTTTCTTT. This gives the protein CASSATGGDWTEAFF. The sequence is built from TRBV9 and TRBJ1-1; 10 central bases correspond to TRBD1. CDR1 and CDR2 are drawn from the germline V gene: SGDLS, YYNGEE. Taken from cysteine to phenylalanine, the CDR3 has 15 residues. The sequence is cut down to CDR3 DNA, 45 bases in frame from base 1. Relative to germline, V is missing 3 bases and J is missing 5 bases, with 7 bases of the junction outside any gene match. Beyond the CDR3, the reference TRBV9 and TRBJ1-1 genes provide the residues; the full variable domain reads: DSGVTQTPKHLITATGQRVTLRCSPRSGDLSVYWYQQSLDQGLQFLIQYYNGEERAKGNILERFSAQQFPDLHSELNLSSLELGDSALYFCASSATGGDWTEAFFGQGTRLTVV.